A selection of T cell receptor beta chains follows, all from one sample in a study of cytomegalovirus exposure and HLA in healthy donors. Some clones are missing from TCRdb's copy, which holds only in-frame ones; the method was immunoSEQ multiplex PCR. Found here are 75,000 to 80,000 clones, 78% of them singletons; the top ten hold 8% to 10%. The specimen was PBMCs. The receptors shown here come from a woman aged 40-49 years in good health and CMV-seropositive. CDR3s include the opening cysteine and the closing phenylalanine or tryptophan. The D gene is left open where the match is weak. The size entry is marked missing in some rows and otherwise reads once, few, many or a size class.

>NA|TRBV19|TRBJ2-3|NA
CASSMTGGYTDTQYF
TGTGCCAGTAGTATGACGGGGGGCTACACAGATACGCAGTATTTT
>TRBD2|TRBV5-1|TRBJ2-1|NA
CASSPVGGGAGDNEQFF
TGCGCCAGCAGCCCGGTGGGGGGTGGAGCGGGGGACAATGAGCAGTTCTTC
>NA|TRBV18|TRBJ1-1|NA
CASSVQAGTEAFF
TGTGCCAGCTCAGTCCAGGCGGGCACTGAAGCTTTCTTT
>NA|TRBV28|TRBJ2-5|NA
CASILAAEETQYF
TGTGCCAGCATATTGGCCGCGGAAGAGACCCAGTACTTC
>TRBD2|TRBV7-9|TRBJ2-7|NA
CASSPGAGGYEQYF
TGTGCCAGCAGCCCCGGCGCGGGGGGGTACGAGCAGTACTTC
>NA|TRBV4-1|TRBJ2-1|few
CASSQAGTLPNEQFF
TGCGCCAGCAGCCAAGCCGGGACTCTTCCCAATGAGCAGTTCTTC
>NA|TRBV27|TRBJ1-1|NA
CASIPSPPGTTNTEAFF
TGTGCCAGCATCCCCTCACCACCCGGGACAACGAACACTGAAGCTTTCTTT
>TRBD2|TRBV7-6|TRBJ2-3|few
CASSSLAGAAITQYF
TGTGCCAGCAGCTCTCTAGCGGGGGCGGCAATCACGCAGTATTTT
>NA|TRBV27|TRBJ2-5|NA
CASRNTGIETQYF
TGTGCCAGCAGAAACACAGGGATAGAGACCCAGTACTTC
>NA|TRBV28|TRBJ1-2|NA
CASSSGQLTILDTF
TGTGCCAGCAGTTCCGGACAGCTGACTATTTTGGACACCTTC
>NA|TRBV5-1|TRBJ2-2|few
CASSLLSGELFF
TGCGCCAGCAGCTTACTATCCGGGGAGCTGTTTTTT
>TRBD1|TRBV27|TRBJ1-4|once
CASSLLGRGLGNEKLFF
TGTGCCAGCAGTTTATTGGGCAGGGGGCTTGGTAATGAAAAACTGTTTTTT
>TRBD2|TRBV19|TRBJ2-3|NA
CASSMASGVTDTQYF
TGTGCCAGTAGTATGGCTAGCGGAGTCACAGATACGCAGTATTTT
>NA|TRBV9|TRBJ1-2|NA
CASSVGEGVFGYTF
TGTGCCAGCAGCGTAGGAGAGGGGGTGTTTGGCTACACCTTC